This is a list of T cell receptor beta chains from one sample in a study of cytomegalovirus exposure and HLA in healthy donors. The method was immunoSEQ multiplex PCR; TCRdb's version includes in-frame clones alone and lacks a portion of them. The repertoire holds 100,000 to 120,000 clones, with approximately 81% as singletons. Sequences were obtained from PBMCs. The source of these receptors is a man aged 30-40 years in good health and CMV-seronegative. The CDR3 runs from the conserved cysteine through the conserved F or W. A D gene is named only where the DNA matches it firmly. Only some rows state a clone size, as once, few, many or a class for expanded clones.

>TRBV11-2|TRBJ1-1|.|.
CASSSGAFTEAFF
TGTGCCAGCAGCTCTGGAGCGTTTACTGAAGCTTTCTTT
>TRBV5-4|TRBJ2-7|once|TRBD1
CASSNRDRAYEQYF
TGTGCCAGCAGCAACAGGGACAGGGCCTACGAGCAGTACTTC
>TRBV7-2|TRBJ2-3|.|.
CASSRHPPGDTDTQYF
TGTGCCAGCAGCCGACATCCCCCAGGGGACACAGATACGCAGTATTTT
>TRBV28|TRBJ2-1|.|TRBD2
CASSLGLAGGPTYNEQFF
TGTGCCAGCAGTCTAGGGCTAGCGGGAGGGCCGACCTACAATGAGCAGTTCTTC
>TRBV6-5|TRBJ1-5|once|.
CATGETDQPQHF
TGTGCCACGGGGGAGACAGATCAGCCCCAGCATTTT
>TRBV30|TRBJ2-7|.|.
CAWRKDGRGYEQYF
TGTGCCTGGAGGAAGGATGGGAGGGGGTACGAGCAGTACTTC
>TRBV7-9|TRBJ2-7|.|TRBD1
CASSLGTGTYEQYF
TGTGCCAGCAGCTTAGGGACAGGGACCTACGAGCAGTACTTC
>TRBV7-6|TRBJ2-1|.|TRBD2
CASSLEAGEGEQFF
TGTGCCAGCAGCTTAGAAGCGGGAGAAGGTGAGCAGTTCTTC
>TRBV11-2|TRBJ1-2|.|.
CASSPSGPYGYTF
TGTGCCAGCAGCCCGTCAGGGCCATATGGCTACACCTTC
>TRBV7-9|TRBJ2-5|.|.
CASSLLGVSAMQETQYF
TGTGCCAGCAGCTTATTAGGGGTTTCTGCTATGCAAGAGACCCAGTACTTC